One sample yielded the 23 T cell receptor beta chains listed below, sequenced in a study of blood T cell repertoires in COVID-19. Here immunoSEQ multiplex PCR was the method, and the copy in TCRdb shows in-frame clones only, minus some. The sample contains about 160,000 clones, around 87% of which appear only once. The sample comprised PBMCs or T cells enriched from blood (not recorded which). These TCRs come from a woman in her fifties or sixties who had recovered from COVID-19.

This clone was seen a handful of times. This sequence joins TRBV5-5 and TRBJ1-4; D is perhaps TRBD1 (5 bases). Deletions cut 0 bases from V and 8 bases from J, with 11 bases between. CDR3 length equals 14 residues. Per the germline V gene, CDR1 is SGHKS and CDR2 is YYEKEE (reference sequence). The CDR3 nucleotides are TGTGCCAGCAGCTTGGGGGGGACTTCGGAAAAACTGTTTTTT. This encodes CASSLGGTSEKLFF.

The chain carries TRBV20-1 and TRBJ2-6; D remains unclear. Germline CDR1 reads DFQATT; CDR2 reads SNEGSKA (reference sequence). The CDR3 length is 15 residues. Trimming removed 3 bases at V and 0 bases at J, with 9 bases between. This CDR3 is CSASAIYSGANVLTF. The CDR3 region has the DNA TGCAGTGCTAGTGCTATTTACTCTGGGGCCAACGTCCTGACTTTC.

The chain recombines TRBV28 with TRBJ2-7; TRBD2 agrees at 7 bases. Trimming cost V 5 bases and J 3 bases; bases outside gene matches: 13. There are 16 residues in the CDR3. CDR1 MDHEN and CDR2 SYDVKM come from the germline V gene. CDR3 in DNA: TGTGCCAGCAGTCCCACGACCTGGGGGGGAAACTACGAGCAGTACTTC. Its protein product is CASSPTTWGGNYEQYF.

The CDR3, as DNA: TGTGCCAGCAGGGGGGGGTCTGGCTACACCTTC. Translated, it gives CASRGGSGYTF. The genes are TRBV27 and TRBJ1-2; D perhaps matches TRBD1 (5 bases). Germline lookup yields CDR1 MNHEY and CDR2 SMNVEV (reference sequence). The CDR3 length is 11 residues. The V end was cut by 6 bases, the J end by 7 bases, with 9 bases between.

CDR3 in DNA: TGTGCCAGCAGCTTGGACAGGGCGGGTGGCTACACCTTC. This encodes CASSLDRAGGYTF. J is TRBJ1-2 and V is TRBV5-6, with D possibly matching TRBD1 (6 bases). The CDR3 spans 13 residues. V dropped 0 bases and J dropped 7 bases, with 10 bases sitting between them. The germline gives CDR1 SGHDT, CDR2 YYEEEE. The full variable domain, in which reference TRBV5-6 and TRBJ1-2 provide the parts outside the CDR3, is DAGVTQSPTHLIKTRGQQVTLRCSPKSGHDTVSWYQQALGQGPQFIFQYYEEEERQRGNFPDRFSGHQFPNYSSELNVNALLLGDSALYLCASSLDRAGGYTFGSGTRLTVV.

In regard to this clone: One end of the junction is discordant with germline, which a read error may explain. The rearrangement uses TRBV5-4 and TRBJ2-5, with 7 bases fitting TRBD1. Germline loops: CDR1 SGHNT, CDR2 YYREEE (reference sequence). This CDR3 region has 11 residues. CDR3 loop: CASTSGTVANF. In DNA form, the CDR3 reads TGTGCCAGCACCAGTGGGACAGTGGCCAACTTC.

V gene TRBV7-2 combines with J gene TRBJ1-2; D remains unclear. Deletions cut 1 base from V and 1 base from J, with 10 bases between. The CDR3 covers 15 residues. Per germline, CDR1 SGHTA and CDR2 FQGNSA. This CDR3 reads CASSLGQGLNYGYTF. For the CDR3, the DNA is TGTGCCAGCAGCTTAGGCCAAGGACTTAACTATGGCTACACCTTC. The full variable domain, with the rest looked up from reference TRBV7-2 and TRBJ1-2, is GAGVSQSPSNKVTEKGKDVELRCDPISGHTALYWYRQSLGQGLEFLIYFQGNSAPDKSGLPSDRFSAERTGGSVSTLTIQRTQQEDSAVYLCASSLGQGLNYGYTFGSGTRLTVV.

The CDR3 loop is CASGYRGKNSYEQYF. CDR3 DNA sequence: TGTGCCAGCGGGTACAGGGGGAAAAATTCCTACGAGCAGTACTTC. The genes are TRBV6-5 and TRBJ2-7; TRBD1 aligns across 8 bases. CDR1 and CDR2 from the germline V gene are MNHEY and SVGAGI. The CDR3 runs to 15 residues. With V trimmed by 8 bases and J by 1 base, 10 bases remained unmatched.

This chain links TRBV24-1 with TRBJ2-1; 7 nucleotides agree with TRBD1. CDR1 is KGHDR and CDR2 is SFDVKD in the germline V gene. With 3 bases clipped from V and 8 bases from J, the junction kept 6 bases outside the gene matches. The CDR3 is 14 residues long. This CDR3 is CATSDRQGSDEQFF. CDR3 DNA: TGTGCCACCAGTGATCGACAGGGTAGCGATGAGCAGTTCTTC.

The CDR3 nucleotides read TGTGCCAGCAGTGAGGCCGGGACAGGGTGGACCTACGAGCAGTACTTC. It translates to CASSEAGTGWTYEQYF. The V and J genes are TRBV6-1 and TRBJ2-7, with 9 positions matching TRBD1. The CDR3 extends over 16 amino acids. Germline V lookup: CDR1 MNHNS, CDR2 SASEGT. The J segment lost 2 bases and the V segment lost 3 bases, leaving 8 bases of the junction unmatched.

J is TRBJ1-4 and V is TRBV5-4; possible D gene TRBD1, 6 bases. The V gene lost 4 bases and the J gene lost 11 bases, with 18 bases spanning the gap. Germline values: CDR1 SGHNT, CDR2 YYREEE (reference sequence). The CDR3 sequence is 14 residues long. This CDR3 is CASSQGFVTEKLFF. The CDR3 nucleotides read TGTGCCAGCAGCCAGGGGTTTGTAACCGAGAAACTGTTTTTT.

The CDR3 here is CASSLGGRGLLGLDTQYF. For the CDR3, the DNA is TGTGCCAGCAGCTTGGGAGGAAGAGGCCTACTAGGGTTGGATACGCAGTATTTT. The chain recombines TRBV11-3 with TRBJ2-3; a weak D match, TRBD2 (6 bases). Germline CDR1 SGHNT, CDR2 YENEEA. The CDR3 is 18 residues long. The germline V and J ends were trimmed by 3 bases and 6 bases, with 25 bases remaining between them. The full variable domain, with the rest looked up from reference TRBV11-3 and TRBJ2-3, is EAGVVQSPRYKIIEKKQPVAFWCNPISGHNTLYWYLQNLGQGPELLIRYENEEAVDDSQLPKDRFSAERLKGVDSTLKIQPAELGDSAVYLCASSLGGRGLLGLDTQYFGPGTRLTVL.

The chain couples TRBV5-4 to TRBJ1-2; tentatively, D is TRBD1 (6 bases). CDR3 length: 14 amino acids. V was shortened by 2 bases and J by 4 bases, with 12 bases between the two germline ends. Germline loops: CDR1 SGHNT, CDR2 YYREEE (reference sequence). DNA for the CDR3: TGTGCCAGCAGCTTACAGGGAGCCTTCTATGGCTACACCTTC. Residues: CASSLQGAFYGYTF.

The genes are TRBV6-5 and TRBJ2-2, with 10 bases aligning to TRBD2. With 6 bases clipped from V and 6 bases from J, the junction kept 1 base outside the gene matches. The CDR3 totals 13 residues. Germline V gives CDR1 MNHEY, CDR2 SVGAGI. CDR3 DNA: TGTGCCAGCAGCCTAGCGGGGGCCGGGGAGCTGTTTTTT. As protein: CASSLAGAGELFF.

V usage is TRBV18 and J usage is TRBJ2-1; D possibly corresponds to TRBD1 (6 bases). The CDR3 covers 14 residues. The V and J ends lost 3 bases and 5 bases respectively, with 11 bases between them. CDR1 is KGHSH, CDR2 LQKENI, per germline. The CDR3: CASSPLDSHNEQFF. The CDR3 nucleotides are TGTGCCAGCTCACCGTTGGACAGCCACAATGAGCAGTTCTTC.

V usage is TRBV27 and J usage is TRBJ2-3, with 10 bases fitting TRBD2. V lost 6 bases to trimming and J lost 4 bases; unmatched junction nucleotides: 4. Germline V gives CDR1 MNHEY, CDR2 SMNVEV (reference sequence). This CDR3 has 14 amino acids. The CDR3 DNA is TGTGCCAGCAGGAGCGGGGGGGCCGCAGATACGCAGTATTTT. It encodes CASRSGGAADTQYF.

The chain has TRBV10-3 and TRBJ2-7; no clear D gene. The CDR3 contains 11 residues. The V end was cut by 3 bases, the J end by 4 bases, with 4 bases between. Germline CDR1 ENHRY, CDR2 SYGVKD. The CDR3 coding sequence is TGTGCCATCAGTGACTTTTACGAGCAGTACTTC. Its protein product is CAISDFYEQYF.

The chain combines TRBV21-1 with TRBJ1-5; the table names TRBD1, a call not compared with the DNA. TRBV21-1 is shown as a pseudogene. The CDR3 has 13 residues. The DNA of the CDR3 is TGTGCCAGCAGCGGGACAGCTTTGCAGCCCCAGCATTTT. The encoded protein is CASSGTALQPQHF.

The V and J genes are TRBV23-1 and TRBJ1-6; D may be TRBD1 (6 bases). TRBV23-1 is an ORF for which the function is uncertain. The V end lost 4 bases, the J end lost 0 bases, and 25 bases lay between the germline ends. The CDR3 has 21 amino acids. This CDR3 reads CASSPKNPGTLSSSYNSPLHF. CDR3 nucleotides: TGCGCCAGCAGTCCCAAAAACCCCGGGACATTAAGCAGCTCCTATAATTCACCCCTCCACTTT.

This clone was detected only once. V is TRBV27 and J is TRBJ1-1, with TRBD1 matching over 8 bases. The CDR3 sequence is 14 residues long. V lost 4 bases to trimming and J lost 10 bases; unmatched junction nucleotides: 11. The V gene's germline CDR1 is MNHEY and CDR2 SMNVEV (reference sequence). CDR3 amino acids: CASSSHDRGDGAFF. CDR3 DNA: TGTGCCAGCAGTTCCCATGACAGGGGTGACGGAGCTTTCTTT.

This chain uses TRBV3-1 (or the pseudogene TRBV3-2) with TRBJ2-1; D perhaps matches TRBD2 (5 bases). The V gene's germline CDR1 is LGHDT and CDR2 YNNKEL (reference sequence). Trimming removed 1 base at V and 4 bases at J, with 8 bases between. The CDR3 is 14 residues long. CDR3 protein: CASSQGGSYNEQFF. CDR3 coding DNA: TGTGCCAGCAGCCAAGGAGGGTCGTACAATGAGCAGTTCTTC.

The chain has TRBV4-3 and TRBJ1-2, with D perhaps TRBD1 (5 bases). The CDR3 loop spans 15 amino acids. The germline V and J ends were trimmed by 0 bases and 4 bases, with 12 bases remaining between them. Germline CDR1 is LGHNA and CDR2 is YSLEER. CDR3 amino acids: CASSQEVRGTYGYTF. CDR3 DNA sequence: TGCGCCAGCAGCCAAGAGGTTCGGGGGACCTATGGCTACACCTTC.

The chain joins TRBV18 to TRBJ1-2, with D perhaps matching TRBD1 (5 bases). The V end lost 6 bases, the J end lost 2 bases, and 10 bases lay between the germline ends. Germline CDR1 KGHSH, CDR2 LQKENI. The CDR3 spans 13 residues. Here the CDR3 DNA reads TGTGCCAGCTCTTTACAGGCCAACTATGGCTACACCTTC. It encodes CASSLQANYGYTF.